Listed here are 5 T cell receptor beta chains from one sample, sequenced in a study of blood T cell repertoires in COVID-19. Profiled with immunoSEQ multiplex PCR; TCRdb holds only in-frame clones, not every one. The sample includes 300,000 to 350,000 clones, more than 70% seen only once; the top ten take over 3.5%. The source material was peripheral blood. The receptors derive from a woman aged 55-69 years with COVID-19, enrolled during active disease.

The CDR3 DNA reads as TGTGCCAGCAGTTTGTCGTTTCGGAGGGGCAATCAGCCCCAGCATTTT. Residues: CASSLSFRRGNQPQHF. The genes are TRBV28 and TRBJ1-5; D is unresolved. V lost 3 bases and J 2 bases, leaving 14 bases between the germline ends. In germline, CDR1 is MDHEN, CDR2 SYDVKM. The CDR3 totals 16 residues.

This chain joins TRBV19 and TRBJ2-7; D is perhaps TRBD1 (5 bases). The length of the CDR3 is 13 residues. Germline V lookup: CDR1 LNHDA, CDR2 SQIVND (reference sequence). Trimming left V 6 bases short and J 3 bases short, with 12 bases between. The CDR3 region is CASSTTADYEQYF. The CDR3 DNA is TGTGCCAGTAGCACGACAGCCGACTACGAGCAGTACTTC.

The chain recombines TRBV5-1 with TRBJ2-7, with 7 bases lining up with TRBD1. V lost 4 bases to trimming and J lost 5 bases; unmatched junction nucleotides: 12. From germline, CDR1 is SGHRS and CDR2 YFSETQ. The CDR3 totals 15 residues. This chain's CDR3 is CASSLSYRDSDEQYF. As DNA, the CDR3 is TGCGCCAGCAGCCTTAGCTACAGGGACAGCGACGAGCAGTACTTC.

The gene calls are TRBV5-4 and TRBJ2-5, with D uncertain. This CDR3 spans 15 amino acids. With 1 base removed from V and 2 bases from J, the gap between germline ends came to 12 bases. The germline V gene encodes CDR1 SGHNT and CDR2 YYREEE (reference sequence). The CDR3: CASSLTGALQETQYF. CDR3 bases: TGTGCCAGCAGCTTGACCGGAGCCTTACAAGAGACCCAGTACTTC.

The rearrangement uses TRBV6-2 or TRBV6-3 and TRBJ1-6; no firm D call. Germline V gene sequence: CDR1 MNHEY, CDR2 SVGEGT. V was cut by 1 base and J by 8 bases, with 6 bases left in between. CDR3 length: 13 amino acids. CDR3 residues: CASSYFSDSPLHF. As DNA, the CDR3 is TGTGCCAGCAGTTACTTCTCCGATTCACCCCTCCACTTT.